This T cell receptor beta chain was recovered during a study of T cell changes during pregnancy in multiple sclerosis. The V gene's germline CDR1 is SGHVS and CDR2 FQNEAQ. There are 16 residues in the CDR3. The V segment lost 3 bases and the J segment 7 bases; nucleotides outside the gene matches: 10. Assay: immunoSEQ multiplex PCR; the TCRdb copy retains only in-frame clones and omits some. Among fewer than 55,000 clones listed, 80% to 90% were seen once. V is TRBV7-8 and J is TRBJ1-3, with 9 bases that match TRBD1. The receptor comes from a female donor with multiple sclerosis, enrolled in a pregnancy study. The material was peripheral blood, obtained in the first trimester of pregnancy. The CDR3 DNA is TGTGCCAGCAGCTTTGGGGACAGGGAGAAGGGTAACACCATATATTTT. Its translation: CASSFGDREKGNTIYF.